The clone carrying this TCR beta chain has ten or more counts. The antigen is undetermined. CDR3 length: 13 residues. Germline CDR1 reads SGHNT; CDR2 reads YYREEE (reference sequence). With 0 bases removed from V and 2 bases from J, the gap between germline ends came to 4 bases. The data derive from a study of T cells after yellow fever vaccination. Study-wide points: FACS-sorted repertoires could contain abundant clonotypes contaminating from the bulk population.

MiXCR, applied by TCRdb to the 5' RACE reads, yields one record per CDR3 protein. The sample has about 150,000 distinct CDR3 sequences, approximately 6.6% seen once. The TCR was taken from a man aged 25 to 40 who received the YFV17D yellow fever vaccine. J is TRBJ2-3 and V is TRBV5-4; D not certain. The sequencing here drew on CD4+ T cells sorted from PBMCs, taken 10 days after the yellow fever booster vaccination. The CDR3 sequence is CASSLVATDTQYF. Written as DNA, the CDR3 is TGTGCCAGCAGCTTGGTTGCCACAGATACGCAGTATTTT.